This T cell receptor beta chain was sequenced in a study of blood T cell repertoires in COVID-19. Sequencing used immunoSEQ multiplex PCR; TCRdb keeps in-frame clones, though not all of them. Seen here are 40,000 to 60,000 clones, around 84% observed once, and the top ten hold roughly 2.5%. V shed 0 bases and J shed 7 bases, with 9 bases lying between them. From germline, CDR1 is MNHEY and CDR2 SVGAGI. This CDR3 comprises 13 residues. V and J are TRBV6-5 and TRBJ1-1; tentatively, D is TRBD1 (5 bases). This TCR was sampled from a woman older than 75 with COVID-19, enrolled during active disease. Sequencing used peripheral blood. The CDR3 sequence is CASSYSVGREAFF. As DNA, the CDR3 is TGTGCCAGCAGTTACTCAGTGGGGCGTGAAGCTTTCTTT.